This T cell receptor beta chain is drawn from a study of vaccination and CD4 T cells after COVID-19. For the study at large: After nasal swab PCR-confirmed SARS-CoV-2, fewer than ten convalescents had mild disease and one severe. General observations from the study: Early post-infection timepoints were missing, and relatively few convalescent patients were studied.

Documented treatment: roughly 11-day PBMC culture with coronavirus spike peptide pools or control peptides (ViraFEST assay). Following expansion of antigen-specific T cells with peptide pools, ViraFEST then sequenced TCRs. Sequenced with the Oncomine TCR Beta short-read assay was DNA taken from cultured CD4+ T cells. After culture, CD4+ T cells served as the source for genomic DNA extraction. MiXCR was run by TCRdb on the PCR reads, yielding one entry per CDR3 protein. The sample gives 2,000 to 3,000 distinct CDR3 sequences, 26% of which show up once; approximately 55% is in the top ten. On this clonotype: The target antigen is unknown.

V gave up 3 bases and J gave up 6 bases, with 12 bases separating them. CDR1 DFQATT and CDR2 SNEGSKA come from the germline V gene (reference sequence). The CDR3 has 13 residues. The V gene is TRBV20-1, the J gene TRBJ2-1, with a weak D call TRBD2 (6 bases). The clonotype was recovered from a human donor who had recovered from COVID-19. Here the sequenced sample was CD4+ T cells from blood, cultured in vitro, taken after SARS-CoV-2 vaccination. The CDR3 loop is CSASITSSNEQFF. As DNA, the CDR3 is TGCAGTGCTAGTATAACTAGCAGCAATGAGCAGTTCTTC.